This T cell receptor beta chain emerged from a study of T cell responses to AZD1222 COVID-19 vaccine. Overall study findings and caveats: With two AZD1222 doses given, Spike-specific TCR breadth and depth both rose. Unmutated variant regions are reportedly targeted by nearly half of spike-specific TCRs. The donor cohort was predominantly white British with a female majority, and clonal diversity may have been underestimated.

This CDR3 has 13 residues. CDR1 and CDR2 (germline): MNHEY, SVGAGI. Trimming stripped 3 bases from V and 7 bases from J, with 12 bases between. A word on this clone: Its target is unknown.

Profiling relied on immunoSEQ multiplex PCR, and the TCRdb table lists in-frame clones only, not all of them. The sample has 150,000 to 200,000 clones; around 94% are singletons. Material: peripheral blood, obtained on day 0 of AZD1222 vaccination. The chain links TRBV6-5 to TRBJ1-1; tentative D call: TRBD1 (5 bases). This receptor was obtained from an adult in good health. The CDR3 loop is CASSYLQGNEAFF. DNA of the CDR3: TGTGCCAGCAGTTATCTCCAGGGAAATGAAGCTTTCTTT.